The 32 T cell receptor beta chains below all came from one sample that was sequenced in a study of T cells in localized non-small cell lung cancer. TCRdb's table, derived via immunoSEQ multiplex PCR, lists solely in-frame clones and lacks some. The repertoire consists of roughly 30,000 clones, with around 92% occurring once and the leading ten covering approximately 3.9%. Sample: peripheral blood mononuclear cells, taken before any cancer treatment. The receptors stem from a woman aged 40-69 years with stage III lung adenocarcinoma.

This chain connects TRBV10-1 to TRBJ2-5, with 8 nucleotides matching TRBD1. This CDR3 contains 17 residues. Germline-derived CDR1 and CDR2 are WNHNN and SYGVQD (reference sequence). The trim removed 2 bases at V and 3 bases at J, leaving 11 bases unmatched. DNA for the CDR3: TGCGCCAGCAGTGAGCCCCAGGACAGGGCGGGTAAAGAGACCCAGTACTTC. It yields the protein CASSEPQDRAGKETQYF.

The chain couples TRBV2 to TRBJ2-7; D not resolved. Germline lookup yields CDR1 SNHLY and CDR2 FYNNEI. Trimming removed 3 bases from V and 4 bases from J, with 13 bases in between. The CDR3 is made up of 14 amino acids. The CDR3 DNA follows: TGTGCCAGCAGTGATTCCCAGGTTTTTTACGAGCAGTACTTC. Translation: CASSDSQVFYEQYF. The variable domain in full, with the rest retrieved from reference TRBV2 and TRBJ2-7, is EPEVTQTPSHQVTQMGQEVILRCVPISNHLYFYWYRQILGQKVEFLVSFYNNEISEKSEIFDDQFSVERPDGSNFTLKIRSTKLEDSAMYFCASSDSQVFYEQYFGPGTRLTVT.

This chain uses TRBV30 with TRBJ2-1; TRBD2 is a possible D gene (5 bases). The CDR3 length is 12 residues. Germline V gives CDR1 GTSNPN, CDR2 SVGIG (reference sequence). Trimming removed 3 bases from V and 6 bases from J, with 9 bases in between. CDR3 bases: TGTGCCTGGAGGGCGGACTCCAATGAGCAGTTCTTC. It codes for CAWRADSNEQFF.

This chain links TRBV23-1 with TRBJ2-3; 9 nucleotides line up with TRBD2. TRBV23-1 is annotated as an ORF whose role is uncertain. The junction had 10 bases not matched to a gene; V was cut back by 3 bases and J by 0 bases. The CDR3 consists of 18 residues. The CDR3 sequence is CASSHAGTSLKSTDTQYF. The CDR3 DNA follows: TGCGCCAGCAGTCATGCCGGGACTAGCCTCAAAAGCACAGATACGCAGTATTTT.

J is TRBJ2-1 and V is TRBV4-1, with a possible D match to TRBD2 (5 bases). Trimming stripped 2 bases from V and 1 base from J, with 15 bases between. This CDR3 is 17 amino acids long. CDR1 and CDR2 (germline): MGHRA, YSYEKL. As DNA, the CDR3 is TGCGCCAGCAGCCAACTCGATTTGGGAGTATCCTACAATGAGCAGTTCTTC. It codes for CASSQLDLGVSYNEQFF.

This chain joins TRBV30 and TRBJ1-2; D is ambiguous. The CDR3 runs 12 residues. CDR1 is GTSNPN and CDR2 is SVGIG in the germline V gene (reference sequence). V was shortened by 1 base and J by 4 bases, with 7 bases between the two germline ends. The CDR3 sequence: CAWSAGPYGYTF. The CDR3 nucleotides are TGTGCCTGGAGTGCCGGGCCCTATGGCTACACCTTC.

The V gene is TRBV2, the J gene TRBJ2-5, with 11 positions matching TRBD1. Looked up from germline, CDR1 is SNHLY and CDR2 is FYNNEI. V lost 8 bases and J lost 5; bases outside the gene matches: 7. The CDR3 extends over 14 amino acids. The CDR3 DNA follows: TGTGCCAGCTCTGGACAGGGGGCATCGGAGACCCAGTACTTC. This encodes CASSGQGASETQYF.

This clone was seen once. The V call is TRBV28, the J call TRBJ2-7, with a weak D call TRBD1 (5 bases). The CDR3 runs 14 residues. CDR1 MDHEN and CDR2 SYDVKM come from the germline V gene. The V gene lost 6 bases and the J gene lost 0 bases, with 12 bases spanning the gap. The CDR3 loop reads CASSSPGNSYEQYF. The DNA for the CDR3 is TGTGCCAGCAGCTCCCCAGGGAACTCCTACGAGCAGTACTTC.

The rearrangement links TRBV4-3 to TRBJ2-7; TRBD1 is a possible D gene (6 bases). This CDR3 has 14 amino acids. CDR1 LGHNA and CDR2 YSLEER come from the germline V gene. Between the trimmed V and J ends, which lost 0 bases and 3 bases, there was a span of 9 bases. The CDR3 DNA sequence: TGCGCCAGCAGCCAAGACAGGGGTTTCTACGAGCAGTACTTC. Amino acids: CASSQDRGFYEQYF.

The CDR3 protein is CASSLGDRPHEETQYF. The DNA for the CDR3 is TGTGCCAGCAGCTTGGGGGACAGGCCCCATGAAGAGACCCAGTACTTC. The genes are TRBV5-6 and TRBJ2-5, with 8 bases that match TRBD1. CDR3 length: 16 residues. The V gene end was trimmed by 0 bases and the J gene end by 3 bases; junction bases not matched to a gene: 7. Germline CDR1 reads SGHDT; CDR2 reads YYEEEE.

The J gene is TRBJ1-4, the V gene TRBV5-6, with TRBD1 matching 7 bases. Germline-derived CDR1 and CDR2 are SGHDT and YYEEEE. The V gene end was trimmed by 4 bases and the J gene end by 16 bases; junction bases not matched to a gene: 10. The CDR3 totals 12 residues. The CDR3 is CASSQWDSEEFF. Here the CDR3 DNA reads TGTGCCAGCAGCCAATGGGACAGCGAGGAGTTTTTT. Supplemented by reference TRBV5-6 and TRBJ1-4, the full variable domain reads DAGVTQSPTHLIKTRGQQVTLRCSPKSGHDTVSWYQQALGQGPQFIFQYYEEEERQRGNFPDRFSGHQFPNYSSELNVNALLLGDSALYLCASSQWDSEEFFGSGTQLSVL.

This clone was counted between two and nine times. The V gene is TRBV27, the J gene TRBJ2-6; D not resolved. Germline-derived CDR1 and CDR2 are MNHEY and SMNVEV (reference sequence). Deletions cut 5 bases from V and 0 bases from J, with 5 bases between. This CDR3 is 14 amino acids long. CDR3 sequence (DNA): TGTGCCAGCAGTGTCCGCTCTGGGGCCAACGTCCTGACTTTC. This codes for CASSVRSGANVLTF.

The chain combines TRBV7-6 with TRBJ2-7; tentatively, D is TRBD1 (5 bases). Trimming stripped 5 bases from V and 0 bases from J, with 11 bases between. Germline V gives CDR1 SGHVS, CDR2 FNYEAQ. The CDR3 length is 14 residues. As DNA, the CDR3 is TGTGCCAGCAGCGATTACAGGAGCTCCTACGAGCAGTACTTC. It is translated as CASSDYRSSYEQYF.

This clone appeared once. The J gene is TRBJ2-5, the V gene TRBV2, with TRBD2 identical over 7 bases. This CDR3 comprises 14 residues. The junction had 6 bases not matched to a gene; V was cut back by 6 bases and J by 2 bases. Per germline, CDR1 SNHLY and CDR2 FYNNEI. The CDR3 reads CASSHRDYQETQYF. For the CDR3, the DNA is TGTGCCAGCAGCCACCGGGACTATCAAGAGACCCAGTACTTC.

The table lists this clone with a few counts. This rearrangement joins TRBV6-5 to TRBJ2-2; the D is unclear. The CDR3 is made up of 14 amino acids. V shed 0 bases and J shed 1 base, with 3 bases lying between them. Germline CDR1 is MNHEY and CDR2 is SVGAGI. CDR3 loop: CASSYSQNTGELFF. In DNA form, the CDR3 reads TGTGCCAGCAGTTACTCTCAGAACACCGGGGAGCTGTTTTTT.

The V gene is TRBV18, the J gene TRBJ1-3; a possible D gene is TRBD1 (6 bases). Trimming took off 8 bases at V and 0 bases at J, with 11 bases between the two ends. The germline V gene encodes CDR1 KGHSH and CDR2 LQKENI. This CDR3 comprises 14 residues. CDR3 loop: CASGDMSSGNTIYF. The CDR3 DNA reads TGTGCCAGCGGGGACATGAGCTCTGGAAACACCATATATTTT.

The J gene is TRBJ2-1, the V gene TRBV30, with 11 bases identical to TRBD1. The CDR3 is 15 residues long. The trim removed 4 bases at V and 2 bases at J, leaving 4 bases unmatched. Germline CDR1 GTSNPN, CDR2 SVGIG (reference sequence). CDR3 protein: CAWKGQGVTYNEQFF. In DNA, the CDR3 is TGTGCCTGGAAGGGACAGGGGGTCACCTACAATGAGCAGTTCTTC.

V and J are TRBV5-1 and TRBJ2-7; D may be TRBD1 (5 bases). Trimming took 4 bases from V and 5 from J, leaving 16 bases between them. Germline V gene data show CDR1 as SGHRS and CDR2 as YFSETQ. The CDR3 is 14 residues long. CDR3: CASSIDSPGDEQYF. The CDR3 DNA reads TGCGCCAGCAGCATCGACAGCCCTGGGGACGAGCAGTACTTC.

The chain has TRBV11-2 and TRBJ2-7, with D possibly being TRBD1 or TRBD2 (5 bases each). The CDR3 totals 12 residues. Germline lookup yields CDR1 SGHAT and CDR2 FQNNGV. Between the trimmed V and J ends, which lost 7 bases and 2 bases, there was a span of 9 bases. The CDR3 DNA reads as TGTGCCAGCATCGGGGCCCCCTACGAGCAGTACTTC. Protein product: CASIGAPYEQYF.

By its share, this clone is medium-sized. The rearrangement joins TRBV2 to TRBJ2-6; D unresolved. Germline V gene data show CDR1 as SNHLY and CDR2 as FYNNEI. Trimming took off 6 bases at V and 4 bases at J, with 16 bases between the two ends. This CDR3 has 16 residues. CDR3 protein: CASSAPLTGGANVLTF. The DNA for the CDR3 is TGTGCCAGCAGCGCCCCCTTAACCGGGGGGGCCAACGTCCTGACTTTC. The entire variable domain, with the rest obtained from reference TRBV2 and TRBJ2-6, is as follows: EPEVTQTPSHQVTQMGQEVILRCVPISNHLYFYWYRQILGQKVEFLVSFYNNEISEKSEIFDDQFSVERPDGSNFTLKIRSTKLEDSAMYFCASSAPLTGGANVLTFGAGSRLTVL.

The chain employs TRBV11-2 and TRBJ2-7; D gene ambiguous. This CDR3 region has 14 residues. V shed 0 bases and J shed 6 bases, with 12 bases lying between them. The germline CDR1 and CDR2 sequences are SGHAT and FQNNGV. CDR3 nucleotide sequence: TGTGCCAGCAGCTTAGAGGGTCCTCCGGGCGAGCAGTACTTC. Residues: CASSLEGPPGEQYF.

The chain recombines TRBV5-1 with TRBJ2-5; 9 nucleotides agree with TRBD1. J was trimmed by 2 bases and V by 1 base; bases with no gene match: 6. Germline CDR1 SGHRS, CDR2 YFSETQ. CDR3 length equals 16 residues. CDR3 in amino acids: CASSLRTGAQQETQYF. In nucleotides, the CDR3 is TGCGCCAGCAGCTTGCGGACAGGGGCTCAGCAAGAGACCCAGTACTTC.

The J gene is TRBJ1-2, the V gene TRBV7-2; possibly TRBD1 for D (5 bases). With 3 bases removed from V and 8 bases from J, the gap between germline ends came to 13 bases. The CDR3 covers 13 residues. Germline V gives CDR1 SGHTA, CDR2 FQGNSA. DNA for the CDR3: TGTGCCAGCAGCTTTCGGGCAGGGAGAGGCTACACCTTC. It yields the protein CASSFRAGRGYTF.

This chain links TRBV5-4 with TRBJ2-7, with D uncertain. Germline values: CDR1 SGHNT, CDR2 YYREEE (reference sequence). This CDR3 has 13 amino acids. Trimming removed 4 bases from V and 6 bases from J, with 14 bases in between. CDR3 nucleotide sequence: TGTGCCAGCAGCCCCGGGCAGACCGCCGAGCAGTACTTC. This codes for CASSPGQTAEQYF.

The chain recombines TRBV4-3 with TRBJ1-5; D might be TRBD1 (6 bases). Trimming removed 0 bases at V and 7 bases at J, with 13 bases between. The CDR3 sequence is 15 residues long. Germline V gene data show CDR1 as LGHNA and CDR2 as YSLEER. The CDR3 DNA sequence: TGCGCCAGCAGCCAAGAGTACAGGGAGGACCAGCCCCAGCATTTT. It specifies CASSQEYREDQPQHF.

The chain combines TRBV7-2 with TRBJ1-2; 9 nucleotides line up with TRBD1. With 2 bases clipped from V and 6 bases from J, the junction kept 1 base outside the gene matches. Germline loops: CDR1 SGHTA, CDR2 FQGNSA. This CDR3 contains 13 residues. In DNA, the CDR3 is TGTGCCAGCAGCTTAAGACAGGGGGATGGCTACACCTTC. Translation: CASSLRQGDGYTF.

The chain combines TRBV9 with TRBJ1-6, with D unresolved. There are 16 residues in the CDR3. Trimming took 3 bases from V and 2 from J, leaving 12 bases between them. Germline CDR1 and CDR2: SGDLS and YYNGEE. The CDR3 spells CASSAQDNAYNSPLHF. Here the CDR3 DNA reads TGTGCCAGCAGCGCCCAAGACAATGCCTATAATTCACCCCTCCACTTT.

V and J are TRBV9 and TRBJ1-4; TRBD1 agrees at 7 bases. This CDR3 is built from 14 residues. The germline CDR1 and CDR2 sequences are SGDLS and YYNGEE. Germline trimming cut 2 bases from V and 6 bases from J; bases unmatched to any gene: 4. CDR3 in amino acids: CASSVSQGDEKLFF. The CDR3 nucleotides read TGTGCCAGCAGCGTCAGTCAGGGGGATGAAAAACTGTTTTTT. The full variable domain, with the rest looked up from reference TRBV9 and TRBJ1-4, is DSGVTQTPKHLITATGQRVTLRCSPRSGDLSVYWYQQSLDQGLQFLIQYYNGEERAKGNILERFSAQQFPDLHSELNLSSLELGDSALYFCASSVSQGDEKLFFGSGTQLSVL.

The chain carries TRBV19 and TRBJ1-1; 8 bases are a match to TRBD1. This CDR3 spans 16 amino acids. V lost 5 bases to trimming and J lost 3 bases; unmatched junction nucleotides: 11. Germline CDR1 and CDR2: LNHDA and SQIVND (reference sequence). The CDR3 sequence: CASSLNTQGAYTEAFF. The CDR3 DNA reads TGTGCCAGTAGTCTGAACACCCAGGGGGCTTACACTGAAGCTTTCTTT.

This chain links TRBV6-5 with TRBJ1-1, with D possibly being TRBD1 (5 bases). CDR1 and CDR2 from the germline V gene are MNHEY and SVGAGI. The V and J ends lost 0 bases and 3 bases respectively, with 11 bases between them. The CDR3 contains 15 residues. The CDR3 here is CASSYSYGGDTEAFF. CDR3 nucleotides: TGTGCCAGCAGTTACTCTTATGGGGGGGACACTGAAGCTTTCTTT.

The rearrangement joins TRBV10-1 to TRBJ2-7; tentative D call: TRBD2 (7 bases). The length of the CDR3 is 14 residues. CDR1 WNHNN and CDR2 SYGVQD come from the germline V gene (reference sequence). Deletions cut 8 bases from V and 1 base from J, with 15 bases between. The CDR3 DNA sequence: TGCGCCAGCTCCCCGGGGGGCACTTCCTACGAGCAGTACTTC. It encodes CASSPGGTSYEQYF.

This clone was detected once. The chain employs TRBV6-1 and TRBJ2-3; possibly TRBD2 for D (6 bases). This CDR3 has 14 amino acids. Germline V gene lookup returns CDR1 MNHNS and CDR2 SASEGT. V was cut by 6 bases and J by 2 bases, with 12 bases left in between. The DNA of the CDR3 is TGTGCCAGCAGCAATAGGGGACTCACAGATACGCAGTATTTT. Protein product: CASSNRGLTDTQYF.